Listed below are T cell receptor beta chains from one sample, sequenced in a study of blood T cell repertoires in COVID-19. Profiling relied on immunoSEQ multiplex PCR, and the TCRdb table lists in-frame clones only, not all of them. The sample has 200,000 to 250,000 clones; 80% are singletons. Material for sequencing was PBMCs or T cells enriched from blood (not recorded which). Receptors originate from a woman in her forties with acute COVID-19. The CDR3 runs from the conserved cysteine through the conserved F or W. Each record gives: J gene, clone size, D gene, V gene, CDR3 DNA, CDR3 protein. A D gene is named only where the DNA matches it firmly. Expanded clones are given a class, and other clones once, few, many or no size at all.

J gene: TRBJ1-5; clone size: -; D gene: -; V gene: TRBV7-2; CDR3 DNA: TGTGCCAGCAGCTTCCCTGGGGCGCCCCAGCATTTT; CDR3 protein: CASSFPGAPQHF
J gene: TRBJ2-7; clone size: -; D gene: -; V gene: TRBV30; CDR3 DNA: TGTGCCTGGAACCAGGGCGTATACGAGCAGTACTTC; CDR3 protein: CAWNQGVYEQYF
J gene: TRBJ2-3; clone size: once; D gene: TRBD1; V gene: TRBV7-3; CDR3 DNA: TGTGCCAGCAGCTTAGGACAGGGACGCACAGATACGCAGTATTTT; CDR3 protein: CASSLGQGRTDTQYF
J gene: TRBJ2-5; clone size: -; D gene: -; V gene: TRBV5-5; CDR3 DNA: TGTGCCAGCAGCTTGGCGGAGCTTCAAGAGACCCAGTACTTC; CDR3 protein: CASSLAELQETQYF
J gene: TRBJ2-5; clone size: -; D gene: TRBD1; V gene: TRBV5-1; CDR3 DNA: TGCGCCAGCAGCTACAGGGGCGGCGTGGAGACCCAGTACTTC; CDR3 protein: CASSYRGGVETQYF
J gene: TRBJ1-5; clone size: few; D gene: TRBD1; V gene: TRBV6-6; CDR3 DNA: TGTGCCAGCAGTGGGACAGGGGGTCGACAGCCCCAGCATTTT; CDR3 protein: CASSGTGGRQPQHF
J gene: TRBJ1-2; clone size: -; D gene: -; V gene: TRBV30; CDR3 DNA: TGTGCCTGCCCCTGGGCCAACTTTAACTATGGCTACACCTTC; CDR3 protein: CACPWANFNYGYTF
J gene: TRBJ2-3; clone size: -; D gene: -; V gene: TRBV19; CDR3 DNA: TGTGCCAGTAGTACCCTGGGTACAGGTCCTCAGAAAGCAGATACGCAGTATTTT; CDR3 protein: CASSTLGTGPQKADTQYF
J gene: TRBJ2-7; clone size: -; D gene: -; V gene: TRBV27; CDR3 DNA: TGTGCCAGCAGTTTAGCGGTTGGGTACGAGCAGTACTTC; CDR3 protein: CASSLAVGYEQYF
J gene: TRBJ1-2; clone size: -; D gene: TRBD1; V gene: TRBV30; CDR3 DNA: TGTGCCTGGAGTGCACAGGGGTTGGGAGGCTACACCTTC; CDR3 protein: CAWSAQGLGGYTF
J gene: TRBJ2-7; clone size: -; D gene: -; V gene: TRBV19; CDR3 DNA: TGTGCCAGTAGTATAGTGGGCGGGAACGAGCAGTACTTC; CDR3 protein: CASSIVGGNEQYF
J gene: TRBJ2-1; clone size: -; D gene: -; V gene: TRBV7-6; CDR3 DNA: TGTGCCAGCAGCTTAGATGGACAAGAAAGCAATGAGCAGTTCTTC; CDR3 protein: CASSLDGQESNEQFF
J gene: TRBJ2-7; clone size: few; D gene: -; V gene: TRBV19; CDR3 DNA: TGTGCCAGTAGTATGTCGGACAGCTCCTACGAGCAGTACTTC; CDR3 protein: CASSMSDSSYEQYF
J gene: TRBJ2-7; clone size: -; D gene: TRBD2; V gene: TRBV6-5; CDR3 DNA: TGTGCCAGCACTCCCTTGACTAGCACCTACGAGCAGTACTTC; CDR3 protein: CASTPLTSTYEQYF
J gene: TRBJ1-6; clone size: -; D gene: TRBD1; V gene: TRBV30; CDR3 DNA: TGTGCCTGGGGGGACAGGGGGGTGTCACCCCTCCACTTT; CDR3 protein: CAWGDRGVSPLHF
J gene: TRBJ2-3; clone size: -; D gene: -; V gene: TRBV9; CDR3 DNA: TGTGCCAGCAGCGGTAGCGGTTTAGGAACAGATACGCAGTATTTT; CDR3 protein: CASSGSGLGTDTQYF
J gene: TRBJ2-5; clone size: -; D gene: -; V gene: TRBV7-2; CDR3 DNA: TGTGCCAGCAGCCGCGGGGCGGCACAAGAGACCCAGTACTTC; CDR3 protein: CASSRGAAQETQYF
J gene: TRBJ1-2; clone size: -; D gene: TRBD1; V gene: TRBV12-3/TRBV12-4; CDR3 DNA: TGTGCCAGCAGTTTGCAGGGGGAGGGCTACACCTTC; CDR3 protein: CASSLQGEGYTF
J gene: TRBJ2-5; clone size: -; D gene: -; V gene: TRBV19; CDR3 DNA: TGTGCCAGTAGTATGGGCCAGCTCGTTGTAGAGACCCAGTACTTC; CDR3 protein: CASSMGQLVVETQYF
J gene: TRBJ2-1; clone size: -; D gene: -; V gene: TRBV7-2; CDR3 DNA: TGTGCCAGCAGCCCACGGGAGAAAGGGTTGAATGAGCAGTTCTTC; CDR3 protein: CASSPREKGLNEQFF
J gene: TRBJ1-4; clone size: once; D gene: TRBD1; V gene: TRBV6-5; CDR3 DNA: TGTGCCAGCAGCGACAGGGCTAATGAAAAACTGTTTTTT; CDR3 protein: CASSDRANEKLFF
J gene: TRBJ1-1; clone size: -; D gene: -; V gene: TRBV6-2/TRBV6-3; CDR3 DNA: TGTGCCAGCAGTGCCCCCGGACAGTTTTTCCTCATGAACACTGAAGCTTTCTTT; CDR3 protein: CASSAPGQFFLMNTEAFF
J gene: TRBJ2-7; clone size: -; D gene: -; V gene: TRBV18; CDR3 DNA: TGTGCCAGCACCCCCCTCGGTAGCTCCTACGAGCAGTACTTC; CDR3 protein: CASTPLGSSYEQYF
J gene: TRBJ2-7; clone size: -; D gene: -; V gene: TRBV6-5; CDR3 DNA: TGTGCCAGCAGTTACCTACCAGGGGGGACCTACGAGCAGTACTTC; CDR3 protein: CASSYLPGGTYEQYF
J gene: TRBJ1-1; clone size: -; D gene: -; V gene: TRBV24-1; CDR3 DNA: TGTGCCACCAGTGATTTGACACAGACTGAAGCTTTCTTT; CDR3 protein: CATSDLTQTEAFF
J gene: TRBJ2-7; clone size: -; D gene: -; V gene: TRBV30; CDR3 DNA: TGTGCCTGGAGTCCTACTACCTACGAGCAGTACTTC; CDR3 protein: CAWSPTTYEQYF
J gene: TRBJ2-7; clone size: -; D gene: TRBD1; V gene: TRBV7-3; CDR3 DNA: TGTGCCAGCAGCACCCAGACGTGGGACAGGGGCTACGAGCAGTACTTC; CDR3 protein: CASSTQTWDRGYEQYF
J gene: TRBJ1-2; clone size: -; D gene: -; V gene: TRBV20-1; CDR3 DNA: TGCAGTGCTAGTTTTCGGGGGGCAGGTGGCTACACCTTC; CDR3 protein: CSASFRGAGGYTF
J gene: TRBJ2-7; clone size: few; D gene: -; V gene: TRBV30; CDR3 DNA: TGTGCCTGGAAGGGGTTGGGCTACGAGCAGTACTTC; CDR3 protein: CAWKGLGYEQYF
J gene: TRBJ1-3; clone size: once; D gene: TRBD1; V gene: TRBV19; CDR3 DNA: TGTGCCAGTAGTAAACCCGGGACAGGAGTCGGAGCTGGAAACACCATATATTTT; CDR3 protein: CASSKPGTGVGAGNTIYF
J gene: TRBJ2-1; clone size: once; D gene: -; V gene: TRBV7-9; CDR3 DNA: TGTGCCAGCAGCTTAGAGACAGGTTACAATGAGCAGTTCTTC; CDR3 protein: CASSLETGYNEQFF
J gene: TRBJ1-2; clone size: -; D gene: TRBD1; V gene: TRBV30; CDR3 DNA: TGTGCCTGGAGCCTAGGGACAGGGCAAGGCTACACCTTC; CDR3 protein: CAWSLGTGQGYTF
J gene: TRBJ1-6; clone size: -; D gene: -; V gene: TRBV25-1; CDR3 DNA: TGTGCCAGCAGTGAACGCACAGCAAACAATTCACCCCTCCACTTT; CDR3 protein: CASSERTANNSPLHF
J gene: TRBJ1-6; clone size: -; D gene: TRBD1; V gene: TRBV27; CDR3 DNA: TGTGCCAGCAGTCTTCGACAGGGGGGGCCACCCCTCCACTTT; CDR3 protein: CASSLRQGGPPLHF
J gene: TRBJ1-5; clone size: once; D gene: -; V gene: TRBV5-1; CDR3 DNA: TGCGCCAGCAGCTTGGCCGGTCAGCCCCAGCATTTT; CDR3 protein: CASSLAGQPQHF
J gene: TRBJ2-2; clone size: -; D gene: -; V gene: TRBV6-2/TRBV6-3; CDR3 DNA: TGTGCCAGCAGTTCGGGGATAAGCGGGGAGCTGTTTTTT; CDR3 protein: CASSSGISGELFF
J gene: TRBJ2-1; clone size: -; D gene: TRBD2; V gene: TRBV19; CDR3 DNA: TGTGCCAGTAGCCCCCGGGCGGGAGTGGAGGATGAGCAGTTCTTC; CDR3 protein: CASSPRAGVEDEQFF
J gene: TRBJ2-7; clone size: -; D gene: -; V gene: TRBV6-1; CDR3 DNA: TGTGCCAGCAGTGAAGCTAGGCAGGCTTACTACGAGCAGTACTTC; CDR3 protein: CASSEARQAYYEQYF
J gene: TRBJ1-1; clone size: -; D gene: -; V gene: TRBV6-6; CDR3 DNA: TGTGCCAGCAGTTACCTCCCTTCTGAAGCTTTCTTT; CDR3 protein: CASSYLPSEAFF
J gene: TRBJ1-1; clone size: few; D gene: TRBD1; V gene: TRBV4-1; CDR3 DNA: TGCGCCAGCAGCCAAGATCGGACAGGGAAGGGGACTGAAGCTTTCTTT; CDR3 protein: CASSQDRTGKGTEAFF
J gene: TRBJ1-2; clone size: once; D gene: TRBD1; V gene: TRBV19; CDR3 DNA: TGTGCCAGTAGTCGCCGGGACAGGGGGCAAGGCTATGGCTACACCTTC; CDR3 protein: CASSRRDRGQGYGYTF
J gene: TRBJ1-5; clone size: -; D gene: TRBD1; V gene: TRBV19; CDR3 DNA: TGTGCCAGTAGTATAGAAGGCAGGGGGCTCGGTCAGCCCCAGCATTTT; CDR3 protein: CASSIEGRGLGQPQHF
J gene: TRBJ1-1; clone size: -; D gene: TRBD1; V gene: TRBV11-1; CDR3 DNA: TGTGCCAGCAGCCTGGGACAGGGGGCCACTGAAGCTTTCTTT; CDR3 protein: CASSLGQGATEAFF
J gene: TRBJ1-6; clone size: -; D gene: TRBD1; V gene: TRBV7-9; CDR3 DNA: TGTGCCAGCAGCTTAGACGGACAGGCCAATAGGGCCCTCCACTTT; CDR3 protein: CASSLDGQANRALHF
J gene: TRBJ2-5; clone size: -; D gene: -; V gene: TRBV19; CDR3 DNA: TGTGCCAGTAGTATAAGTCACGGCCAAGAGACCCAGTACTTC; CDR3 protein: CASSISHGQETQYF
J gene: TRBJ1-4; clone size: -; D gene: TRBD1; V gene: TRBV11-2; CDR3 DNA: TGTGCCAGCAGCCCCCGGGACAGGCGCCTCCTGGGCAGGGGTGAAAAACTGTTTTTT; CDR3 protein: CASSPRDRRLLGRGEKLFF
J gene: TRBJ2-2; clone size: -; D gene: -; V gene: TRBV19; CDR3 DNA: TGTGCCAGTAGTTTAACAGCTACCGGGGAGCTGTTTTTT; CDR3 protein: CASSLTATGELFF
J gene: TRBJ1-2; clone size: -; D gene: -; V gene: TRBV5-6; CDR3 DNA: TGTGCCAGCAGCTTGGTCGGGGTACTGGGTGGCTACACCTTC; CDR3 protein: CASSLVGVLGGYTF
J gene: TRBJ1-5; clone size: few; D gene: -; V gene: TRBV19; CDR3 DNA: TGTGCCAGCCTCTCTATCGGACAGTATAGCAATCAGCCCCAGCATTTT; CDR3 protein: CASLSIGQYSNQPQHF
J gene: TRBJ2-7; clone size: once; D gene: -; V gene: TRBV5-1; CDR3 DNA: TGCGCCAGCAGCGGCGGAATGCTCGCCAACGAGCAGTACTTC; CDR3 protein: CASSGGMLANEQYF
J gene: TRBJ2-4; clone size: -; D gene: -; V gene: TRBV10-3; CDR3 DNA: TGTGCCATCAAACCGGGACTTTCAAACATTCAGTACTTC; CDR3 protein: CAIKPGLSNIQYF
J gene: TRBJ1-3; clone size: -; D gene: -; V gene: TRBV29-1; CDR3 DNA: TGCAGCGTTGAAAAGCAATCTGGAAACACCATATATTTT; CDR3 protein: CSVEKQSGNTIYF
J gene: TRBJ2-3; clone size: once; D gene: TRBD1; V gene: TRBV5-6; CDR3 DNA: TGTGCCAGCAGCGCCTTGGGACAGGACAACACAGATACGCAGTATTTT; CDR3 protein: CASSALGQDNTDTQYF